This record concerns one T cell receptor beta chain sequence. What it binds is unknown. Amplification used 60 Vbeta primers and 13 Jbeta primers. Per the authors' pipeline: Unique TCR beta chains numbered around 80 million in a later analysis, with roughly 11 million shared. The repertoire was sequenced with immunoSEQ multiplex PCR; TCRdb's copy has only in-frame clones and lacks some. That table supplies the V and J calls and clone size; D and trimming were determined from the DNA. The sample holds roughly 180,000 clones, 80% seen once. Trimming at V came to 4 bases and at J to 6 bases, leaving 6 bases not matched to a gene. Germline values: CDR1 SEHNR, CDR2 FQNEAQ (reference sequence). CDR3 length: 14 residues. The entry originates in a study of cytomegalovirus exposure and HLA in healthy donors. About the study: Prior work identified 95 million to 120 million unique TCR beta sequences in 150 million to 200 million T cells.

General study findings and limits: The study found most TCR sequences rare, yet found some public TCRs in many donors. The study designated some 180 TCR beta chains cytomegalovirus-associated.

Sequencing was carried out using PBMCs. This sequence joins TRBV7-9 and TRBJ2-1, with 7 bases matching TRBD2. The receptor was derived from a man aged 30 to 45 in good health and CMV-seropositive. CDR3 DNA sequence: TGTGCCAGCAGCTCCATCGGCGGGGGCAATGAGCAGTTCTTC. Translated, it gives CASSSIGGGNEQFF.